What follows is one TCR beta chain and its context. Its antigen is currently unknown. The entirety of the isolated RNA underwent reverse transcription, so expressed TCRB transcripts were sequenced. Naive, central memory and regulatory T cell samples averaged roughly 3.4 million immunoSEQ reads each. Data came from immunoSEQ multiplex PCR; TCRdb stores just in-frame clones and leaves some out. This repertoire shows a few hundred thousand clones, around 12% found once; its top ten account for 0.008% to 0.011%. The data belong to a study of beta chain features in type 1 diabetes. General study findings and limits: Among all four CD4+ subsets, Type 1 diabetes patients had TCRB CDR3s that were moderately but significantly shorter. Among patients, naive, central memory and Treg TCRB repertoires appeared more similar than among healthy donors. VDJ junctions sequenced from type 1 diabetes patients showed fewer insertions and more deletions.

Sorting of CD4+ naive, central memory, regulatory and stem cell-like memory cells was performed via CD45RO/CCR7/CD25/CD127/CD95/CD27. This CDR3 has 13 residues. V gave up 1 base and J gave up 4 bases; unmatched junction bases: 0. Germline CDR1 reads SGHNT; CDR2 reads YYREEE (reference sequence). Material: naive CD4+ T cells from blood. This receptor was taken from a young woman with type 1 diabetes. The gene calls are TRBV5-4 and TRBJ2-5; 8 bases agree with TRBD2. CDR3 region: CASSLSGRETQYF. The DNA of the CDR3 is TGTGCCAGCAGCTTGAGCGGGAGAGAGACCCAGTACTTC.